A single sample gave rise to the 12 T cell receptor beta chains below, sequenced in a study of T cell repertoires in cytomegalovirus infection. Each CDR3 protein is one row after TCRdb ran MiXCR on the reads. The sample records about 490,000 distinct CDR3 sequences, 26% being singletons. Material for sequencing was PBMCs. The source of these receptors is a human donor in good health (CMV status not recorded). Some clones in this sample may be carry-over from other donors' samples.

This clonotype was counted between two and nine times. The rearrangement links TRBV9 to TRBJ2-1; 8 bases fit TRBD2. Unmatched junction bases numbered 9, after V lost 3 bases and J lost 4 bases. This CDR3 is 16 amino acids long. Germline V gives CDR1 SGDLS, CDR2 YYNGEE. Here the CDR3 reads CASSAGAGAAYNEQFF. The CDR3 coding sequence is TGTGCCAGCAGCGCTGGAGCGGGAGCAGCGTACAATGAGCAGTTCTTC.

CDR3 DNA sequence: TGTGCCAGCAGCGTCGGACGGACGATCTCTGGAAACACCATATATTTT. Amino acids: CASSVGRTISGNTIYF. The rearrangement joins TRBV9 to TRBJ1-3; D not resolved. Germline V gives CDR1 SGDLS, CDR2 YYNGEE. This CDR3 spans 16 amino acids. V lost 2 bases to trimming and J lost 0 bases, with 12 bases between them.

V and J are TRBV7-9 and TRBJ2-7; D not resolved. The CDR3 has 15 residues. The germline CDR1 and CDR2 sequences are SEHNR and FQNEAQ (reference sequence). V was clipped by 3 bases and J by 0 bases, with 12 bases between them. CDR3 residues: CASSFATPSSYEQYV. In nucleotides, the CDR3 is TGTGCCAGCAGCTTCGCGACGCCGAGCTCCTACGAGCAGTACGTC.

This clonotype was recorded at least ten times. The chain has TRBV7-2 and TRBJ2-1; D gene ambiguous. With 5 bases removed from V and 6 bases from J, the gap between germline ends came to 8 bases. This CDR3 has 12 residues. Per germline, CDR1 SGHTA and CDR2 FQGNSA. In DNA, the CDR3 is TGTGCCAGCAGCCACCCACGCAATGAGCAGTTCTTC. Its translation: CASSHPRNEQFF.

The rearrangement uses TRBV6-6 and TRBJ1-3; D unresolved. With 0 bases removed from V and 4 bases from J, the gap between germline ends came to 10 bases. Per germline, CDR1 MNHNY and CDR2 SVGAGI (reference sequence). The CDR3 sequence is 15 residues long. The CDR3 spells CASSYSTRYGNTIYF. The CDR3, as DNA: TGTGCCAGCAGTTACTCCACCCGTTACGGAAACACCATATATTTT.

This rearrangement joins TRBV6-1 to TRBJ2-3, with 12 nucleotides matching TRBD2. Germline V gene sequence: CDR1 MNHNS, CDR2 SASEGT. The CDR3 is 16 residues long. With V trimmed by 4 bases and J by 5 bases, 7 bases remained unmatched. The CDR3, as DNA: TGTGCCAGCAGTGTTAGACTAGCGGGAGTCTTAGATACGCAGTATTTT. Residues: CASSVRLAGVLDTQYF.

This clonotype showed up just a few times. In nucleotides, the CDR3 is TGTGCCAGCAGCTTGGGGACGCAGGTTGCCAACTATGGCTACACCTTC. The encoded protein is CASSLGTQVANYGYTF. This chain links TRBV5-4 with TRBJ1-2; D uncertain. This CDR3 is 16 amino acids long. Trimming removed 0 bases at V and 2 bases at J, with 14 bases between. From germline, CDR1 is SGHNT and CDR2 YYREEE (reference sequence).

This rearrangement joins TRBV28 to TRBJ1-2; no definite D call. Germline CDR1 reads MDHEN; CDR2 reads SYDVKM. Trimming shortened V by 5 bases and J by 4 bases, and 14 bases separated the two germline ends. The CDR3 consists of 14 residues. In DNA, the CDR3 is TGTGCCAGCAGTCCGACGTCAGAGTTCTATGGCTACACCTTC. Its protein is CASSPTSEFYGYTF.

In this sample, this clonotype turned up a few times. The chain links TRBV4-1 to TRBJ2-1; 7 bases line up with TRBD2. CDR1 and CDR2 from the germline V gene are MGHRA and YSYEKL. This CDR3 has 14 amino acids. With V trimmed by 4 bases and J by 10 bases, 10 bases remained unmatched. The CDR3 coding sequence is TGCGCCAGCAGCCCTCAAGCGGGATGGGGAGAGCAGTTCTTC. It is translated as CASSPQAGWGEQFF.

The chain employs TRBV19 and TRBJ2-7, with TRBD2 matching over 9 bases. CDR3 length: 14 amino acids. Per the germline V gene, CDR1 is LNHDA and CDR2 is SQIVND (reference sequence). V lost 3 bases, J lost 2 bases, and 2 bases stayed unmatched. The CDR3 region is CASSIVAGAYEQYF. The CDR3 bases are TGTGCCAGTAGTATTGTAGCGGGGGCCTACGAGCAGTACTTC.

This clonotype was found many times. The rearrangement joins TRBV7-2 to TRBJ2-3, with D unclear. This CDR3 contains 13 residues. From germline, CDR1 is SGHTA and CDR2 FQGNSA. V was pared by 5 bases and J by 3 bases, with 9 bases between. CDR3 DNA: TGTGCCAGCAGCCCGACCTTTACAGATACGCAGTATTTT. This encodes CASSPTFTDTQYF.

This clonotype was found a few times. For the CDR3, the DNA is TGTGCCAGCAGCTTAGATAGACTAACCGGGGAGCTGTTTTTT. Protein sequence: CASSLDRLTGELFF. V and J are TRBV11-2 and TRBJ2-2; a weak D match, TRBD2 (5 bases). With 0 bases removed from V and 5 bases from J, the gap between germline ends came to 7 bases. Germline V gives CDR1 SGHAT, CDR2 FQNNGV. This CDR3 is built from 14 residues.